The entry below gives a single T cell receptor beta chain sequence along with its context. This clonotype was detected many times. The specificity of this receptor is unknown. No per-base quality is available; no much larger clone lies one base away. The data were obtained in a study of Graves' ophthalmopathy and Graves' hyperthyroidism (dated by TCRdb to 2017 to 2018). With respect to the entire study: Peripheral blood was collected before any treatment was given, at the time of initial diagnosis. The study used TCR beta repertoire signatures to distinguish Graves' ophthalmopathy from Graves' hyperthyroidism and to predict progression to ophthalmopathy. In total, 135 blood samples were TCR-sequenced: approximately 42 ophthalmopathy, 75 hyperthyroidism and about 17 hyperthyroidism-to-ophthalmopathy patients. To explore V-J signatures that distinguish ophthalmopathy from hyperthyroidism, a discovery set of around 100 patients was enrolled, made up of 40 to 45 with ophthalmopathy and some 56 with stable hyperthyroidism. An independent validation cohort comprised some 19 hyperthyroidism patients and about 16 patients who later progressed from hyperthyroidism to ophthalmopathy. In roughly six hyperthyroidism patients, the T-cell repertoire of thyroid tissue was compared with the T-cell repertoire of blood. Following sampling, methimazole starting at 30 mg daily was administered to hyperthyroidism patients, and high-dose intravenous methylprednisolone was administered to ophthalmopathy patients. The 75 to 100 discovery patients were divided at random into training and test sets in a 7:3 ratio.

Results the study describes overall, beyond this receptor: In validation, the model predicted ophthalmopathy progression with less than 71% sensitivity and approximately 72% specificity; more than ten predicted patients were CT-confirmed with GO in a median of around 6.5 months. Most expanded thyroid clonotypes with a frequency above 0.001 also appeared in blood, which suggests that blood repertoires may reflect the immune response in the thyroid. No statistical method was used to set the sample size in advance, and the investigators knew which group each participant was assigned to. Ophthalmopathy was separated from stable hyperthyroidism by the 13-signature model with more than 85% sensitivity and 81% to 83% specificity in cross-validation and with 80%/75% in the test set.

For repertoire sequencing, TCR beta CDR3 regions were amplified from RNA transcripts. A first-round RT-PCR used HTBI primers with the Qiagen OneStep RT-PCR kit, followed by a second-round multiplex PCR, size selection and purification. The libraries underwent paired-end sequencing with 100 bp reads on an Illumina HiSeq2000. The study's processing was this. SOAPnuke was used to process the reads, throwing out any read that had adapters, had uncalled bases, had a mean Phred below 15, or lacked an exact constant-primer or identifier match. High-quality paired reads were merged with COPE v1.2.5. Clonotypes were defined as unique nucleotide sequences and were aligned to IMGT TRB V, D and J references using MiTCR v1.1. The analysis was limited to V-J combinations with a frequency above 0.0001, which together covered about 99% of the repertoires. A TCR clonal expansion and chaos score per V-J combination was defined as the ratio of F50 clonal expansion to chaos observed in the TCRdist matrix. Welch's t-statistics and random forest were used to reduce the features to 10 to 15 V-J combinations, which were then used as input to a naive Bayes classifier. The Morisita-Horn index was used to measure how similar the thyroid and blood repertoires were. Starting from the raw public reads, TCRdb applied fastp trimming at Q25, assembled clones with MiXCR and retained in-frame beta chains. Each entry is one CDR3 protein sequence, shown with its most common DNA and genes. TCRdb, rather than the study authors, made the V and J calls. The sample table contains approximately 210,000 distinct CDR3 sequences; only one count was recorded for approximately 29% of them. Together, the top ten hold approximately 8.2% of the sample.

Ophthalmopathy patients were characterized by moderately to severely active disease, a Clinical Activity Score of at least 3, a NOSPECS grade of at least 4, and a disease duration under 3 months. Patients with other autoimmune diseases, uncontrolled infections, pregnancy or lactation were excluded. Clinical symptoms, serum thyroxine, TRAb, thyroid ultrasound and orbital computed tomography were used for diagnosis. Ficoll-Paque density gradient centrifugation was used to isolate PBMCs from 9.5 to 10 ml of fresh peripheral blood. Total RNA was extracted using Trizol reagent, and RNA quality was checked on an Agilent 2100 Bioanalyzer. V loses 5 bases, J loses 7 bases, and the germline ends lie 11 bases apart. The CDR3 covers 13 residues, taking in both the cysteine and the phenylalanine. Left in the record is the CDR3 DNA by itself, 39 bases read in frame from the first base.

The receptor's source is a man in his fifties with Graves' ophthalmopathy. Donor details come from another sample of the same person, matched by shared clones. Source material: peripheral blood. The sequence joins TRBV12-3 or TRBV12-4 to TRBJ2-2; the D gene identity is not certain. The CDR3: CASSPVSVGELFF. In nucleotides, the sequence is TGTGCCAGCAGTCCGGTTTCAGTCGGGGAGCTGTTTTTT.